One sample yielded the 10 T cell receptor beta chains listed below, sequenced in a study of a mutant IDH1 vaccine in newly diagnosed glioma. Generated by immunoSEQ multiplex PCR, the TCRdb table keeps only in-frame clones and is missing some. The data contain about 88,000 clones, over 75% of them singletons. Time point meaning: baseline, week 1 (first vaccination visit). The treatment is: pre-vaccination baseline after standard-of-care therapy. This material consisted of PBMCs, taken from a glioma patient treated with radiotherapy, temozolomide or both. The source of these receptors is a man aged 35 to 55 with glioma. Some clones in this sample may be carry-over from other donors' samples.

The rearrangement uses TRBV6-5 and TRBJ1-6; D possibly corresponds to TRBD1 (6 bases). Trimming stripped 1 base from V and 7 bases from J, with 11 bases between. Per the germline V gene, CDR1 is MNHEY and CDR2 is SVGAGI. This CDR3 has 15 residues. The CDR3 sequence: CASSYFRQVNSPLHF. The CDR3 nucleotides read TGTGCCAGCAGTTACTTCCGACAGGTCAATTCACCCCTCCACTTT.

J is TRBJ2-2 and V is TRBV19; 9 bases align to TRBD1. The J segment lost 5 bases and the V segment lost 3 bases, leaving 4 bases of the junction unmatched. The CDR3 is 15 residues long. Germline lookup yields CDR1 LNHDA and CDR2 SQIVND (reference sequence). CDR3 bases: TGTGCCAGTAGTATGGGGGACAGGGAAACCGGGGAGCTGTTTTTT. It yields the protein CASSMGDRETGELFF.

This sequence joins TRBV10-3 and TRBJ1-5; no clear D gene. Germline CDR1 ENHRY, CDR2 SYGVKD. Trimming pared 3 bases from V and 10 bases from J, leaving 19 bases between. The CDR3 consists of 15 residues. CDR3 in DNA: TGTGCCATCAGTGACTCCGGGCCCGTGGGCACCCCCCAGCATTTT. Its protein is CAISDSGPVGTPQHF.

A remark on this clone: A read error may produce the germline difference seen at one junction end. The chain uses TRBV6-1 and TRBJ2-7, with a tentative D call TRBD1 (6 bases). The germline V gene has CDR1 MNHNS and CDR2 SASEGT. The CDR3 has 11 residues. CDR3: CASSVAGQLRF. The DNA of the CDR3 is TGTGCCAGCAGTGTTGCCGGACAGCTGCGCTTC.

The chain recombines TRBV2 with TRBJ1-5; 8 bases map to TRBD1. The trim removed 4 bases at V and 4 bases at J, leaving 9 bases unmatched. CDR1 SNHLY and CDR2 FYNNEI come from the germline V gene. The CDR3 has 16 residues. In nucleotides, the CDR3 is TGTGCCAGCAGTGCCAGGACAGGGACAAAGAATCAGCCCCAGCATTTT. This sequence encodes CASSARTGTKNQPQHF.

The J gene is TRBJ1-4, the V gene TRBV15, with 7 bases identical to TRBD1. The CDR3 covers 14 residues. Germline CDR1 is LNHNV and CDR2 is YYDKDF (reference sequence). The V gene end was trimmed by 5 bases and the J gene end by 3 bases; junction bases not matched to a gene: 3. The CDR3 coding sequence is TGTGCCACCAGCGGGGGACAGCCTAATGAAAAACTGTTTTTT. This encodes CATSGGQPNEKLFF.

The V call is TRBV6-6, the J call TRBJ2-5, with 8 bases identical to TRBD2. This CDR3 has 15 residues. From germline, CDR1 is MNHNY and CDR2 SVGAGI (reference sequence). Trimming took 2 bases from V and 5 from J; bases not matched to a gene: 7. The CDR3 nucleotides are TGTGCCAGCAGTTACAGCGGGGGCGGGCTTGAGACCCAGTACTTC. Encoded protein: CASSYSGGGLETQYF.

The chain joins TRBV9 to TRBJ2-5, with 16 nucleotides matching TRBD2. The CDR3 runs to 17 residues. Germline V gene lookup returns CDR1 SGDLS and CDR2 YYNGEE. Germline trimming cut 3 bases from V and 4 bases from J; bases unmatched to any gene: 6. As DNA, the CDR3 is TGTGCCAGCAGCGAGGGACTAGCGGGGGGGCCCACAGAGACCCAGTACTTC. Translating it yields CASSEGLAGGPTETQYF.

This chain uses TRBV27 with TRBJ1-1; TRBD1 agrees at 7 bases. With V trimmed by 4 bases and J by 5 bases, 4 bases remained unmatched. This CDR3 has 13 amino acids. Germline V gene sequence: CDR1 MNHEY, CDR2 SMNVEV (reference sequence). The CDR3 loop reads CASSWGTATEAFF. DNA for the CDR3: TGTGCCAGCAGTTGGGGGACAGCTACTGAAGCTTTCTTT.

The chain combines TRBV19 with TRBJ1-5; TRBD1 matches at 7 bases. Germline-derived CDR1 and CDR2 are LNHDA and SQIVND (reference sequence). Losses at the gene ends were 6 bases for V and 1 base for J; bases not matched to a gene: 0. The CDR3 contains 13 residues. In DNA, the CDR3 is TGTGCCAGTAGCAGGGGGAGCAATCAGCCCCAGCATTTT. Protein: CASSRGSNQPQHF.